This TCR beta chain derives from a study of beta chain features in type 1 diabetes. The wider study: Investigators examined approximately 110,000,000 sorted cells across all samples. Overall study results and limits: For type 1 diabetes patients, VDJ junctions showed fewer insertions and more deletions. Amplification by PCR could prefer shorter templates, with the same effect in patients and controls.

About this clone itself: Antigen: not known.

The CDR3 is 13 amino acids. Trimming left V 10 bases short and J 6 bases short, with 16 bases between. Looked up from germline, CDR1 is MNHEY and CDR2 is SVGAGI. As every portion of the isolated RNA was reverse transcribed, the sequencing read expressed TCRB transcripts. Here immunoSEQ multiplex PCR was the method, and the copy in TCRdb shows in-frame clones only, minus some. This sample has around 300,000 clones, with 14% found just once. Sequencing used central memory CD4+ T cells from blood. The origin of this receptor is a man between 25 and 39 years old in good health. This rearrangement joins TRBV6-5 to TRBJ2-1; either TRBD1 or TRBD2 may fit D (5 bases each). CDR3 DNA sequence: TGTGCCACCTCCGGGGCAGCTTCCAATGAGCAGTTCTTC. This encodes CATSGAASNEQFF.